One and the same sample provided the 14 T cell receptor beta chains below, sequenced in a study of beta chain features in type 1 diabetes. The whole isolated RNA underwent reverse transcription, so sequencing captured expressed TCRB transcripts. The table came from immunoSEQ multiplex PCR; TCRdb's copy has only in-frame clones and leaves some out. This repertoire shows some 900,000 clones, roughly 15% found once; its top ten account for 0.023%. The sample comprised naive CD4+ T cells from blood. The receptors derive from a young woman in good health.

The rearrangement joins TRBV6-6 to TRBJ1-2, with 7 positions matching TRBD1. The CDR3 is made up of 13 amino acids. CDR1 is MNHNY and CDR2 is SVGAGI in the germline V gene (reference sequence). The trim removed 6 bases at V and 4 bases at J, leaving 5 bases unmatched. Here the CDR3 DNA reads TGTGCCAGCAGGTCCGGGACAGCCTATGGCTACACCTTC. Amino acids: CASRSGTAYGYTF.

The chain uses TRBV9 and TRBJ2-3; 13 bases match TRBD2. CDR1 and CDR2 from the germline V gene are SGDLS and YYNGEE. There are 17 residues in the CDR3. V trimming: 0 bases; J trimming: 5 bases; junction bases outside the gene matches: 6. DNA of the CDR3: TGTGCCAGCAGCGTAGTTGCTGGGACTAGCGGGAAAGATACGCAGTATTTT. It yields the protein CASSVVAGTSGKDTQYF.

V usage is TRBV7-8 and J usage is TRBJ2-1, with 13 bases that match TRBD2. The V gene's germline CDR1 is SGHVS and CDR2 FQNEAQ. V trimming: 5 bases; J trimming: 9 bases; junction bases outside the gene matches: 16. The CDR3 has 18 amino acids. The CDR3 DNA sequence: TGTGCCAGCAGCCCCCCTAGAATAGTGGGACTAGCGGGAAGTGAGCAGTTCTTC. The encoded protein is CASSPPRIVGLAGSEQFF.

This clone came up a few times. The chain links TRBV15 to TRBJ2-1, with a tentative D call TRBD2 (5 bases). Germline CDR1 and CDR2: LNHNV and YYDKDF (reference sequence). The CDR3 totals 15 residues. Trimming took off 2 bases at V and 9 bases at J, with 17 bases between the two ends. CDR3 sequence reads: CATSRSPPRSGEQFF. CDR3 sequence (DNA): TGTGCCACCAGCAGATCACCCCCCAGGAGCGGTGAGCAGTTCTTC.

As concerns this clone: The sample holds other DNA sequences that translate to the same CDR3. The V call is TRBV4-1, the J call TRBJ2-7; 8 bases are a match to TRBD1. Looked up from germline, CDR1 is MGHRA and CDR2 is YSYEKL. With 4 bases clipped from V and 0 bases from J, the junction kept 2 bases outside the gene matches. This CDR3 is built from 14 residues. This CDR3 is CASSLGQGSYEQYF. CDR3 nucleotides: TGCGCCAGCAGCCTAGGACAGGGCTCCTACGAGCAGTACTTC.

This clone has more than one count but fewer than ten. The chain uses TRBV28 and TRBJ1-5; D perhaps matches TRBD1 (5 bases). The CDR3 is 14 amino acids. CDR1 and CDR2 (germline): MDHEN, SYDVKM. This CDR3 reads CDEGSRNSNQPQHF. The CDR3 DNA reads as TGTGATGAGGGGTCGCGGAATAGCAATCAGCCCCAGCATTTT.

The V call is TRBV5-6, the J call TRBJ1-1; 11 positions agree with TRBD1. The CDR3 is 15 amino acids. Trimming took 0 bases from V and 9 from J; bases not matched to a gene: 7. Germline V lookup: CDR1 SGHDT, CDR2 YYEEEE. The CDR3 nucleotides are TGTGCCAGCAGCTTGGCCCTAGGACAGGGGGCAAAAGCTTTCTTT. This gives the protein CASSLALGQGAKAFF.

This clone was seen more than once but under ten times. The chain carries TRBV2 and TRBJ2-1; D is perhaps TRBD1 or TRBD2 (5 bases each). V was cut by 7 bases and J by 6 bases, with 19 bases left in between. Germline CDR1 SNHLY, CDR2 FYNNEI. The CDR3 contains 15 residues. CDR3 loop: CASMGVQLKGNEQFF. The CDR3 coding sequence is TGTGCCAGCATGGGGGTACAGCTGAAAGGCAATGAGCAGTTCTTC.

In this sample, this clone turned up a few times. The chain links TRBV7-9 to TRBJ2-2; D unclear. Trimming took off 7 bases at V and 8 bases at J, with 14 bases between the two ends. Germline V gene data show CDR1 as SEHNR and CDR2 as FQNEAQ (reference sequence). The CDR3 is 13 amino acids. The CDR3, as DNA: TGTGCCAGCACCCACCGAGAACCAGGGGAGCTGTTTTTT. It yields the protein CASTHREPGELFF. The full variable domain, its missing parts supplied by reference TRBV7-9 and TRBJ2-2, is DTGVSQNPRHKITKRGQNVTFRCDPISEHNRLYWYRQTLGQGPEFLTYFQNEAQLEKSRLLSDRFSAERPKGSFSTLEIQRTEQGDSAMYLCASTHREPGELFFGEGSRLTVL.

V gene TRBV5-4 combines with J gene TRBJ2-3; tentative D call: TRBD1 (6 bases). CDR3 length equals 14 residues. Germline V gene lookup returns CDR1 SGHNT and CDR2 YYREEE (reference sequence). Trimming shortened V by 6 bases and J by 1 base, and 12 bases separated the two germline ends. CDR3 in amino acids: CASKGEFGTDTQYF. The CDR3 coding sequence is TGTGCCAGCAAGGGGGAGTTTGGCACAGATACGCAGTATTTT.

The chain joins TRBV5-1 to TRBJ1-4; 9 bases are shared with TRBD1. Per germline, CDR1 SGHRS and CDR2 YFSETQ. The CDR3 is 15 amino acids. V was clipped by 4 bases and J by 5 bases; unmatched bases: 6. The CDR3 coding sequence is TGCGCCAGCAGCATCCGACAGGGGGAGAATGAAAAACTGTTTTTT. This encodes CASSIRQGENEKLFF.

This clone was seen only a few times. V usage is TRBV11-1 and J usage is TRBJ2-3; the match to TRBD2 covers 12 bases. The CDR3 is 18 amino acids. Germline-derived CDR1 and CDR2 are SGHAT and FQDESV (reference sequence). Trimming removed 5 bases from V and 4 bases from J; junction bases left unmatched: 13. CDR3 in DNA: TGTGCCAGCAGCGTCGGGATGACTAGCGGGAGTAAATCAGATACGCAGTATTTT. This codes for CASSVGMTSGSKSDTQYF.

This clone appeared a few times. The DNA for the CDR3 is TGCGCCAGCAGCTTGGGAGGGCTGCGGGATGTGCCGTTCTTC. Amino acid sequence: CASSLGGLRDVPFF. The V and J genes are TRBV5-1 and TRBJ2-1, with D possibly matching TRBD2 (6 bases). This CDR3 has 14 amino acids. Trimming took off 0 bases at V and 15 bases at J, with 19 bases between the two ends. Germline V CDR1 and CDR2: SGHRS, YFSETQ.

In its sample, this clone was seen a few times. Other nucleotide sequences from this sample produce the same CDR3. The J gene is TRBJ2-3, the V gene TRBV7-2; no clear D gene. Germline V gene sequence: CDR1 SGHTA, CDR2 FQGNSA. V was pared by 2 bases and J by 0 bases, with 6 bases between. The CDR3 loop spans 14 amino acids. CDR3 DNA: TGTGCCAGCAGCTTACGTATGAGCACAGATACGCAGTATTTT. This translates into CASSLRMSTDTQYF.